The text below deals with one TCR beta chain. Its target is unknown. This specimen comes from a study of CD8 T cells in ankylosing spondylitis. The study's findings and limits: Ankylosing spondylitis blood seemed to carry a telltale TCR beta motif made of seven or eight highly homologous variants. Significant enrichment of disease-linked clones was reported in matched ankylosing spondylitis synovial fluid.

Trimming removed 1 base at V and 6 bases at J, with 9 bases between. CDR1 and CDR2 (germline): KGHDR, SFDVKD. The CDR3 loop spans 14 amino acids. TCRdb recomputed calls from the 5' RACE reads with MiXCR, one row per CDR3 protein. The repertoire has some 140,000 distinct CDR3 sequences, more than 7% of them found once; the top ten carry 6% to 8%. V and J are TRBV24-1 and TRBJ2-1; tentative D call: TRBD2 (6 bases). This receptor was obtained from a male donor with ankylosing spondylitis. Input material: synovial fluid, either unsorted or a sorted T cell fraction (not recorded which). The CDR3 DNA follows: TGTGCCACCAGTGATTTCACTAGCTTCAATGAGCAGTTCTTC. The encoded protein is CATSDFTSFNEQFF.